A selection of T cell receptor beta chains follows, all from one sample in a study of PD-1 blockade in classical Hodgkin lymphoma. Libraries were prepared by immunoSEQ multiplex PCR; TCRdb keeps only in-frame clonotypes and omits some of them. This table has more than 140,000 clones, around four fifths appearing once. The specimen was peripheral blood mononuclear cells (PBMCs), collected before the second cycle of nivolumab. These receptors were collected from a human donor with classical Hodgkin lymphoma. Each CDR3 is given with its conserved first and last residue. A D gene is named only where the DNA matches it firmly. Clone sizes are given selectively: once, few, many, or a class where the clone is expanded.

J gene: TRBJ1-5; clone size: .; V gene: TRBV28; D gene: .; CDR3 DNA: TGTGCCAGCAGTCGACGGAACTATCAGCCCCAGCATTTT; CDR3 protein: CASSRRNYQPQHF
J gene: TRBJ1-2; clone size: .; V gene: TRBV5-1; D gene: .; CDR3 DNA: TGCGCCAGCACCCGTTTTCCAGGGGAGATTAACTATGGCTACACCTTC; CDR3 protein: CASTRFPGEINYGYTF
J gene: TRBJ2-7; clone size: .; V gene: TRBV5-4; D gene: .; CDR3 DNA: TGTGCCAGCAGCACCGGAGGGACCAGAGGCGAGCAGTACTTC; CDR3 protein: CASSTGGTRGEQYF
J gene: TRBJ1-1; clone size: many; V gene: TRBV5-1; D gene: .; CDR3 DNA: TGCGCCAGCAGCTTGTCAGGGATGCCGAACACTGAAGCTTTCTTT; CDR3 protein: CASSLSGMPNTEAFF
J gene: TRBJ1-6; clone size: .; V gene: TRBV12-5; D gene: TRBD1; CDR3 DNA: TGTGCTAGTGGTTTAGACAGGGTTTCACCCCTCCACTTT; CDR3 protein: CASGLDRVSPLHF
J gene: TRBJ1-3; clone size: .; V gene: TRBV4-2; D gene: .; CDR3 DNA: TGTGCCAGCAGCCAAGACCAGGGAAACACCATATATTTT; CDR3 protein: CASSQDQGNTIYF
J gene: TRBJ2-7; clone size: .; V gene: TRBV28; D gene: .; CDR3 DNA: TGTGCCAGCGGGGGCAGGGGCTACGAGCAGTACTTC; CDR3 protein: CASGGRGYEQYF
J gene: TRBJ1-1; clone size: .; V gene: TRBV30; D gene: .; CDR3 DNA: TGTGCCTGGAGAAACCCGCCGAACACTGAAGCTTTCTTT; CDR3 protein: CAWRNPPNTEAFF
J gene: TRBJ2-7; clone size: .; V gene: TRBV7-2; D gene: TRBD1; CDR3 DNA: TGTGCCAGCAGCTTAAAGGGACAGGGGATCTTAAGCTCCTACGAGCAGTACTTC; CDR3 protein: CASSLKGQGILSSYEQYF
J gene: TRBJ1-5; clone size: .; V gene: TRBV28; D gene: TRBD1; CDR3 DNA: TGTGCCAGCAGTTTTTGGATGACAGGGGGGAGCAATCAGCCCCAGCATTTT; CDR3 protein: CASSFWMTGGSNQPQHF
J gene: TRBJ2-7; clone size: .; V gene: TRBV7-9; D gene: .; CDR3 DNA: TGTGCCAGCAGCTTTAAGGGGTTCTACGAGCAGTACTTC; CDR3 protein: CASSFKGFYEQYF
J gene: TRBJ2-7; clone size: .; V gene: TRBV5-8; D gene: TRBD1; CDR3 DNA: TGTGCCAGCAGCTGGGGGACAGGGGTCTCTCGCGAGCAGTACTTC; CDR3 protein: CASSWGTGVSREQYF
J gene: TRBJ2-3; clone size: .; V gene: TRBV9; D gene: .; CDR3 DNA: TGTGCCAGCAGCGTAGGGCTGTACCACTACTTCACAGATACGCAGTATTTT; CDR3 protein: CASSVGLYHYFTDTQYF
J gene: TRBJ1-2; clone size: .; V gene: TRBV2; D gene: .; CDR3 DNA: TGTGCCAGCAGTCTCCCCGGGGGGGGCGGTACTAACTATGGCTACACCTTC; CDR3 protein: CASSLPGGGGTNYGYTF
J gene: TRBJ2-5; clone size: .; V gene: TRBV7-9; D gene: .; CDR3 DNA: TGTGCCAGCAGCTCGCAAGAGACCCAGTACTTC; CDR3 protein: CASSSQETQYF
J gene: TRBJ2-7; clone size: .; V gene: TRBV6-6; D gene: TRBD1; CDR3 DNA: TGTGCCAGCAGTTACGCGACAGGGGACTACGAGCAGTACTTC; CDR3 protein: CASSYATGDYEQYF
J gene: TRBJ1-5; clone size: .; V gene: TRBV9; D gene: .; CDR3 DNA: TGTGCCAGCAGCGTAGGGGGCGGCGGGAATCAGCCCCAGCATTTT; CDR3 protein: CASSVGGGGNQPQHF
J gene: TRBJ2-5; clone size: .; V gene: TRBV19; D gene: TRBD2; CDR3 DNA: TGTGCCAGTTCAATAGCGGGGGGGCCCGGGGAGACCCAGTACTTC; CDR3 protein: CASSIAGGPGETQYF
J gene: TRBJ2-5; clone size: once; V gene: TRBV18; D gene: TRBD1; CDR3 DNA: TGTGCCAGCTCACCACAGGGACAGGGCTCCGAGGGGACCCAGTACTTC; CDR3 protein: CASSPQGQGSEGTQYF
J gene: TRBJ2-7; clone size: .; V gene: TRBV20-1; D gene: .; CDR3 DNA: TGCAGTGCTAAGGGTCAATACGAGCAGTACTTC; CDR3 protein: CSAKGQYEQYF
J gene: TRBJ2-2; clone size: .; V gene: TRBV12-5; D gene: .; CDR3 DNA: TGTGCTAGTGGTAGGGATACCGGGGAGCTGTTTTTT; CDR3 protein: CASGRDTGELFF
J gene: TRBJ1-1; clone size: .; V gene: TRBV6-1; D gene: .; CDR3 DNA: TGTGCCAGCAGTTCTCGGGGAAACTCGAACACTGAAGCTTTCTTT; CDR3 protein: CASSSRGNSNTEAFF
J gene: TRBJ1-3; clone size: .; V gene: TRBV6-5; D gene: .; CDR3 DNA: TGTGCCAGCAGGCAGATATACTCTGGAAACACCATATATTTT; CDR3 protein: CASRQIYSGNTIYF
J gene: TRBJ2-7; clone size: .; V gene: TRBV7-9; D gene: .; CDR3 DNA: TGTGCCAGCACCGTCCCTTTTGGTGCGGGGGAGCAGTACTTC; CDR3 protein: CASTVPFGAGEQYF
J gene: TRBJ1-1; clone size: few; V gene: TRBV19; D gene: TRBD1; CDR3 DNA: TGTGCCAGTACCCCGGACAGGGGTGGCACTGAAGCTTTCTTT; CDR3 protein: CASTPDRGGTEAFF
J gene: TRBJ1-6; clone size: .; V gene: TRBV29-1; D gene: .; CDR3 DNA: TGCAGCGTCCGGGAACCAAATTCACCCCTCCACTTT; CDR3 protein: CSVREPNSPLHF
J gene: TRBJ1-1; clone size: .; V gene: TRBV4-1; D gene: .; CDR3 DNA: TGCGCCAGCAGCCAAAAAAGTCCAGGTGGGAACACTGAAGCTTTCTTT; CDR3 protein: CASSQKSPGGNTEAFF